These T cell receptor beta chains were read from a single sample in a study of tumor and adjacent non-tumor tissue in lung cancer. TCRdb ran MiXCR on the multiplex PCR reads and lists one entry per CDR3 protein. The table includes about 76,000 distinct CDR3 sequences, approximately 68% detected once. The sequenced sample consisted of lung tumor tissue. Every receptor here comes from a woman between 65 and 79 years old with non-small cell lung cancer. Both conserved end residues are part of each CDR3. Each record gives: D gene, J gene, V gene, clone size, CDR3 protein, CDR3 DNA. A D gene is named only where the DNA matches it firmly. Size is omitted from some rows. Given values are once, few, many or a class for expanded clones.

D: TRBD2; J: TRBJ2-3; V: TRBV20-1; size: NA; CDR3: CSASPTSGNTDTQYF; DNA: TGCAGTGCTTCCCCGACTAGCGGGAATACAGATACGCAGTATTTT
D: NA; J: TRBJ1-1; V: TRBV29-1; size: NA; CDR3: CSVAPLSTEAFF; DNA: TGCAGCGTTGCCCCATTGAGCACCGAAGCTTTCTTT
D: NA; J: TRBJ2-7; V: TRBV6-5; size: once; CDR3: CASTTQVEGPCEQHF; DNA: TGTGCCAGTACCACGCAAGTGGAGGGACCCTGCGAGCAGCACTTC
D: NA; J: TRBJ1-5; V: TRBV7-8; size: NA; CDR3: CTGSSFGATNQPQHF; DNA: TGTACCGGCAGCTCCTTTGGGGCCACTAATCAACCCCAGCATTTT
D: TRBD2; J: TRBJ2-3; V: TRBV11-2; size: NA; CDR3: CASHVSGSGINTQYF; DNA: TGTGCCAGCCACGTCAGCGGGAGTGGTATAAATACGCAGTATTTT
D: NA; J: TRBJ2-3; V: TRBV6-2/TRBV6-3; size: NA; CDR3: CASSSGQTGDRDTQYF; DNA: TGTGCCAGCAGTTCGGGACAAACGGGAGACCGCGATACGCAGTATTTT
D: NA; J: TRBJ2-7; V: TRBV20-1; size: many; CDR3: CSAPTENYEQYF; DNA: TGCAGTGCCCCGACAGAGAACTACGAGCAGTACTTC
D: NA; J: TRBJ2-7; V: TRBV29-1; size: NA; CDR3: CSVGIPVYEQYF; DNA: TGCAGCGTTGGAATCCCGGTCTACGAGCAGTACTTC
D: NA; J: TRBJ1-1; V: TRBV6-5; size: NA; CDR3: CACRSPTAGAETFF; DNA: TGTGCCTGCAGATCCCCCACAGCGGGAGCTGAAACTTTCTTT
D: TRBD1; J: TRBJ2-7; V: TRBV4-1; size: many; CDR3: CASSQHTGGESYEQYF; DNA: TGCGCCAGCAGCCAACACACAGGGGGCGAATCCTACGAGCAGTACTTC
D: NA; J: TRBJ2-3; V: TRBV24-1; size: NA; CDR3: CATGDPTENTQYF; DNA: TGTGCCACCGGTGATCCGACAGAGAATACGCAGTATTTT
D: NA; J: TRBJ2-7; V: TRBV4-1; size: medium-sized; CDR3: CASSQGGQLTSYEQYF; DNA: TGCGCCAGCAGCCAAGGTGGTCAGCTCACCTCCTACGAGCAGTACTTC
D: TRBD2; J: TRBJ2-7; V: TRBV20-1; size: NA; CDR3: CSAKGTSGSSYEQYF; DNA: TGCAGTGCTAAGGGAACTAGCGGCAGCTCCTACGAGCAGTACTTC
D: TRBD1; J: TRBJ2-4; V: TRBV12-3/TRBV12-4; size: medium-sized; CDR3: CASSLQGAKNIQYF; DNA: TGTGCCAGCAGTCTACAGGGGGCGAAAAACATTCAGTACTTC
D: TRBD2; J: TRBJ2-1; V: TRBV12-3/TRBV12-4; size: NA; CDR3: CASGPGLDVYNEQFF; DNA: TGTGCCAGCGGTCCAGGACTAGACGTCTACAATGAGCAGTTCTTC
D: NA; J: TRBJ1-5; V: TRBV7-8; size: NA; CDR3: CVSSFNEVNQPQHF; DNA: TGTGTCAGCAGCTTCAACGAGGTCAATCAGCCCCAGCATTTT
D: TRBD1; J: TRBJ2-1; V: TRBV6-1; size: NA; CDR3: CASSEVDRGHNEQFF; DNA: TGTGCCAGCAGTGAAGTAGACAGGGGGCATAATGAGCAGTTCTTC
D: TRBD1; J: TRBJ2-3; V: TRBV14; size: many; CDR3: CASSLQGADTQYF; DNA: TGTGCCAGCAGCCTGCAGGGGGCTGATACGCAGTATTTT
D: TRBD1; J: TRBJ1-5; V: TRBV6-2/TRBV6-3; size: NA; CDR3: CASKRTGGDRHQHF; DNA: TGTGCCAGCAAGAGGACAGGGGGCGATCGGCACCAGCATTTT
D: TRBD2; J: TRBJ2-3; V: TRBV7-8; size: NA; CDR3: CASRASGSRTDMQYF; DNA: TGTGCCAGCAGAGCAAGCGGGAGCCGCACAGATATGCAGTATTTT